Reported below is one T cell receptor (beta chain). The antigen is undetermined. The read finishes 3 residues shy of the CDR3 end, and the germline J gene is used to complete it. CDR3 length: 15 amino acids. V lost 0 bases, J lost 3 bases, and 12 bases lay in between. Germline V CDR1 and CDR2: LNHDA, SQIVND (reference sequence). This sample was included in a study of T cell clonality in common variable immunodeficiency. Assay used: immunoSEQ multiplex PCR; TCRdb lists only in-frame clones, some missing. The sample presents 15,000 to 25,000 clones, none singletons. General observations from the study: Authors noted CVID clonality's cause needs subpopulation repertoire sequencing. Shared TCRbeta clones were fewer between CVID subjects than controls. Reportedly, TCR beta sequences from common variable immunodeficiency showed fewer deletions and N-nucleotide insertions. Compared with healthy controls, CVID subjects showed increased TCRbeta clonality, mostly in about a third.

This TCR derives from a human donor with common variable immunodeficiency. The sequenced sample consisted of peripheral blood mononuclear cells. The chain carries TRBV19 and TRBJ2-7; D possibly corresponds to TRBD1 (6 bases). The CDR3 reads CASSIEYRVSYEQYF. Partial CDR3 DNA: TGTGCCAGTAGTATAGAATACAGGGTGAGCTACGAG. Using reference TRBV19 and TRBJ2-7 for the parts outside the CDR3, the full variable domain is DGGITQSPKYLFRKEGQNVTLSCEQNLNHDAMYWYRQDPGQGLRLIYYSQIVNDFQKGDIAEGYSVSREKKESFPLTVTSAQKNPTAFYLCASSIEYRVSYEQYFGPGTRLTVT.